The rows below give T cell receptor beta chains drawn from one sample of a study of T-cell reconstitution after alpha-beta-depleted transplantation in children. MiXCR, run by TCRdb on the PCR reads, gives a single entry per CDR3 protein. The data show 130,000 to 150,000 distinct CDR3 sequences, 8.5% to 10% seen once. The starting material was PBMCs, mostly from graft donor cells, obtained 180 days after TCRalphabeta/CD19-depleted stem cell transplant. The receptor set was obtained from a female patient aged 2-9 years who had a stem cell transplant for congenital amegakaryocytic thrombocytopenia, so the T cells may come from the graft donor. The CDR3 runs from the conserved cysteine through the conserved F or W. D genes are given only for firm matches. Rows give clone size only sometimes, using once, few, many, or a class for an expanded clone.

CDR3aa: CASGTSGNEQYF
CDR3nt: TGCGCCAGCGGAACTAGCGGAAACGAGCAGTACTTC
abundance: few
j_gene: TRBJ2-7
d_gene: TRBD2
v_gene: TRBV5-1

CDR3aa: CSAKQGSEKLFF
CDR3nt: TGCAGTGCTAAGCAGGGGAGTGAAAAACTGTTTTTT
abundance: many
j_gene: TRBJ1-4
d_gene: .
v_gene: TRBV20-1

CDR3aa: CSARISGQDEKLFF
CDR3nt: TGCAGTGCTAGAATCTCCGGGCAAGATGAAAAACTGTTTTTT
abundance: few
j_gene: TRBJ1-4
d_gene: .
v_gene: TRBV20-1

CDR3aa: CASSFRTRGDTQYF
CDR3nt: TGCGCCAGCAGCTTCAGGACTAGGGGTGATACGCAGTATTTT
abundance: many
j_gene: TRBJ2-3
d_gene: TRBD2
v_gene: TRBV5-1

CDR3aa: CASSLGELPDRDPLGEETQYF
CDR3nt: TGTGCCAGCAGCTTAGGGGAACTACCAGACCGGGACCCACTCGGGGAAGAGACCCAGTACTTC
abundance: .
j_gene: TRBJ2-5
d_gene: .
v_gene: TRBV11-1

CDR3aa: CSARDLATDTQYF
CDR3nt: TGCAGTGCTAGAGATCTGGCCACAGATACGCAGTATTTT
abundance: many
j_gene: TRBJ2-3
d_gene: .
v_gene: TRBV20-1

CDR3aa: CASSQLGGSGEQYF
CDR3nt: TGTGCCAGCAGCCAGCTAGGGGGGTCCGGCGAGCAGTACTTC
abundance: few
j_gene: TRBJ2-7
d_gene: .
v_gene: TRBV7-9

CDR3aa: CASSLNAGASTDTQYF
CDR3nt: TGTGCCAGCAGCTTAAACGCGGGAGCTAGCACAGATACGCAGTATTTT
abundance: many
j_gene: TRBJ2-3
d_gene: TRBD2
v_gene: TRBV7-3

CDR3aa: CSASPRGGGRETQYF
CDR3nt: TGCAGTGCTAGCCCGCGGGGTGGGGGCCGAGAGACCCAGTACTTC
abundance: few
j_gene: TRBJ2-5
d_gene: .
v_gene: TRBV20-1

CDR3aa: CSAGTSGFPSDTQYF
CDR3nt: TGCAGTGCTGGGACTAGCGGGTTCCCATCAGATACGCAGTATTTT
abundance: many
j_gene: TRBJ2-3
d_gene: TRBD2
v_gene: TRBV20-1

CDR3aa: CASSLYGGPAEAFF
CDR3nt: TGCGCCAGCAGCTTGTACGGGGGTCCAGCTGAAGCTTTCTTT
abundance: many
j_gene: TRBJ1-1
d_gene: .
v_gene: TRBV5-1

CDR3aa: CASSLDTWLARYEQYF
CDR3nt: TGTGCCAGCAGCTTAGATACGTGGCTAGCGAGATACGAGCAGTACTTC
abundance: many
j_gene: TRBJ2-7
d_gene: .
v_gene: TRBV7-2

CDR3aa: CASSHRLAFGETQYF
CDR3nt: TGTGCCAGCAGCCATAGACTAGCCTTCGGCGAGACCCAGTACTTC
abundance: .
j_gene: TRBJ2-5
d_gene: TRBD2
v_gene: TRBV3-1

CDR3aa: CSVGGTDTQYF
CDR3nt: TGCAGCGTCGGGGGCACAGATACGCAGTATTTT
abundance: many
j_gene: TRBJ2-3
d_gene: .
v_gene: TRBV29-1

CDR3aa: CASSFRTGEAFF
CDR3nt: TGTGCCAGCAGTTTCAGGACAGGTGAAGCTTTCTTT
abundance: many
j_gene: TRBJ1-1
d_gene: TRBD1
v_gene: TRBV28

CDR3aa: CASTDPLAFRLDEQYF
CDR3nt: TGTGCCAGTACTGATCCCCTAGCGTTCCGCCTAGACGAGCAGTACTTC
abundance: many
j_gene: TRBJ2-7
d_gene: .
v_gene: TRBV28

CDR3aa: CASSLGGHLYEQYF
CDR3nt: TGCGCCAGCAGCTTGGGTGGGCATCTCTACGAGCAGTACTTC
abundance: many
j_gene: TRBJ2-7
d_gene: .
v_gene: TRBV5-1

CDR3aa: CASSFVVGGRNGELFF
CDR3nt: TGTGCCAGCAGTTTTGTCGTCGGGGGGCGGAACGGGGAGCTGTTTTTT
abundance: many
j_gene: TRBJ2-2
d_gene: .
v_gene: TRBV12-3/TRBV12-4

CDR3aa: CAISTNRGTRSGANVLTF
CDR3nt: TGTGCCATCAGCACCAACAGGGGGACCCGCTCTGGGGCCAACGTCCTGACTTTC
abundance: few
j_gene: TRBJ2-6
d_gene: TRBD1
v_gene: TRBV2

CDR3aa: CSASWGASAEQFF
CDR3nt: TGCAGTGCTAGTTGGGGGGCTTCGGCTGAGCAGTTCTTC
abundance: many
j_gene: TRBJ2-1
d_gene: .
v_gene: TRBV20-1

CDR3aa: CASSLSGTSGIGPSYEQYF
CDR3nt: TGTGCCAGCAGCCTATCCGGGACTAGCGGGATTGGGCCCTCCTACGAGCAGTACTTC
abundance: .
j_gene: TRBJ2-7
d_gene: TRBD2
v_gene: TRBV5-6

CDR3aa: CASSLLETSAFF
CDR3nt: TGTGCCAGCAGTTTATTAGAGACGTCAGCTTTCTTT
abundance: many
j_gene: TRBJ1-1
d_gene: .
v_gene: TRBV12-3/TRBV12-4

CDR3aa: CASSFSGLEQYF
CDR3nt: TGTGCCAGCAGTTTCTCGGGGTTGGAGCAGTACTTC
abundance: many
j_gene: TRBJ2-7
d_gene: .
v_gene: TRBV12-3/TRBV12-4

CDR3aa: CASSLGKYNEQFF
CDR3nt: TGTGCCAGCAGTTTAGGCAAATACAATGAGCAGTTCTTC
abundance: few
j_gene: TRBJ2-1
d_gene: .
v_gene: TRBV12-3/TRBV12-4

CDR3aa: CASSPQLAVHNEQFF
CDR3nt: TGTGCCAGCAGTCCGCAACTAGCGGTTCACAATGAGCAGTTCTTC
abundance: many
j_gene: TRBJ2-1
d_gene: TRBD2
v_gene: TRBV12-3/TRBV12-4

CDR3aa: CASTLGGGHNEKLFF
CDR3nt: TGTGCCAGCACTCTCGGAGGGGGCCATAATGAAAAACTGTTTTTT
abundance: many
j_gene: TRBJ1-4
d_gene: TRBD1
v_gene: TRBV28

CDR3aa: CASSLAEIGETQYF
CDR3nt: TGCGCCAGCAGCTTGGCCGAAATTGGAGAGACCCAGTACTTC
abundance: .
j_gene: TRBJ2-5
d_gene: .
v_gene: TRBV5-1

CDR3aa: CASSLASGARNQPQHF
CDR3nt: TGTGCCAGCAGCTTAGCCTCGGGGGCGCGAAATCAGCCCCAGCATTTT
abundance: many
j_gene: TRBJ1-5
d_gene: .
v_gene: TRBV7-2

CDR3aa: CATNDWGSIAPLGGYTF
CDR3nt: TGTGCCACCAACGACTGGGGCAGCATCGCACCCCTTGGCGGCTACACCTTC
abundance: few
j_gene: TRBJ1-2
d_gene: .
v_gene: TRBV6-2/TRBV6-3